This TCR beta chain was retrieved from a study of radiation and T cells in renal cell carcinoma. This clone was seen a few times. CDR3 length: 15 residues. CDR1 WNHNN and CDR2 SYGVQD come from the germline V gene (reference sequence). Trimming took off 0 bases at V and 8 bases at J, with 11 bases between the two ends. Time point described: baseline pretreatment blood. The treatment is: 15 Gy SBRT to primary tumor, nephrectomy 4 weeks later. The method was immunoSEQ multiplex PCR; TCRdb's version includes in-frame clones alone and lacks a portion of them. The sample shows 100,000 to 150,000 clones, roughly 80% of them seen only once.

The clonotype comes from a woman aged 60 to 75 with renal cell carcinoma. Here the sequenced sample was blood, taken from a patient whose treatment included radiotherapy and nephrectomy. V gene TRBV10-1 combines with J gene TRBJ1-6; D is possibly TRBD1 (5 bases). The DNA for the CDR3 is TGCGCCAGCAGTGAGTCCGGGGGTTTGGATTCACCCCTCCACTTT. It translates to CASSESGGLDSPLHF.